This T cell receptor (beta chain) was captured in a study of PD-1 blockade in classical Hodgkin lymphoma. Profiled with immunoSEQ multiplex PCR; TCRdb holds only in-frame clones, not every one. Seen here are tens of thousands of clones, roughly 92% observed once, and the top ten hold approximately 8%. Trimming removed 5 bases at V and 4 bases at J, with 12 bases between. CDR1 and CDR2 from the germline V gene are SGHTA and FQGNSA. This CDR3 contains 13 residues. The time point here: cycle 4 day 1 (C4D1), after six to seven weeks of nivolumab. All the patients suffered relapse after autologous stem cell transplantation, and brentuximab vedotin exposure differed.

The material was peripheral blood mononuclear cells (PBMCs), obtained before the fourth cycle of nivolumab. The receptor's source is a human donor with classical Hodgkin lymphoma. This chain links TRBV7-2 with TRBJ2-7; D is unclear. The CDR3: CASSTRGPYEQYF. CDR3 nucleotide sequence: TGTGCCAGCAGCACCAGAGGACCTTACGAGCAGTACTTC.